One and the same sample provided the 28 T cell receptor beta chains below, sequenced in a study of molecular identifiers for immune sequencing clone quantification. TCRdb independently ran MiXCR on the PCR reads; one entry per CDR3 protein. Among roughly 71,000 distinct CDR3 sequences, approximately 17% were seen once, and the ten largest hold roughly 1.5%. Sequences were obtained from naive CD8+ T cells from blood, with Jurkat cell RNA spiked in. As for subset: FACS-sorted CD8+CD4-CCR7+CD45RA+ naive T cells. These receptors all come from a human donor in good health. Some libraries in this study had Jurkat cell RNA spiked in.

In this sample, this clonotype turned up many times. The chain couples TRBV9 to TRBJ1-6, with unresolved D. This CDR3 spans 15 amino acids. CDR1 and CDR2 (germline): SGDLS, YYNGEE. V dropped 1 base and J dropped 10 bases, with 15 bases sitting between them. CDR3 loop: CASSVTAARGSPLHF. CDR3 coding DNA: TGTGCCAGCAGCGTAACGGCAGCCCGCGGGTCACCCCTCCACTTT.

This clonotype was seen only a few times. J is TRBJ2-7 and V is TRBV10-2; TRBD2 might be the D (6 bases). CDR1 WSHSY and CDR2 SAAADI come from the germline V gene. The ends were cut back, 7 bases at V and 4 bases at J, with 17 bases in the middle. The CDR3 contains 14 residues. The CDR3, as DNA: TGCGCCAGCATCCGCGGGACGGACTCGTACGAGCAGTACTTC. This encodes CASIRGTDSYEQYF.

CDR3 DNA: TGTGCCAGCAGCTCCGTGTTTGGAGCTGGCGCAGATACGCAGTATTTT. Translated: CASSSVFGAGADTQYF. The rearrangement uses TRBV13 and TRBJ2-3; unclear D gene. Germline lookup yields CDR1 PRHDT and CDR2 FYEKMQ (reference sequence). V was trimmed by 4 bases and J by 4 bases, leaving 18 bases between them. This CDR3 comprises 16 residues.

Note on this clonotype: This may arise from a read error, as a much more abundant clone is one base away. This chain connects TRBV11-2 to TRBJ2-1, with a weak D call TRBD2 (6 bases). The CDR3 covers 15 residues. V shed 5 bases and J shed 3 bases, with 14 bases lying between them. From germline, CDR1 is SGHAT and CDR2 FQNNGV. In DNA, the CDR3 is TGTGCCAGCAGCGCTAGCGAGAGTAACTACAATGAGCAGTTCTTC. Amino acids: CASSASESNYNEQFF.

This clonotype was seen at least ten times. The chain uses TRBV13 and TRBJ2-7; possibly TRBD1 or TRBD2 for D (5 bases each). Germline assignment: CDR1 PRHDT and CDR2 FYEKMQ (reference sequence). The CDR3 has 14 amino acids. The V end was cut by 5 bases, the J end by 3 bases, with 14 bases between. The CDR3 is CASSPRDLFYEQYF. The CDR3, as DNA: TGTGCCAGCAGCCCGAGGGACCTCTTCTACGAGCAGTACTTC.

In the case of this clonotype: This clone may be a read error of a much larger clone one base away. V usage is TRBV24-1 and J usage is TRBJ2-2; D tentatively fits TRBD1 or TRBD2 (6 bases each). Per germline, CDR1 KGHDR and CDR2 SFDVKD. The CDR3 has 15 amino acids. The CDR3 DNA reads TGTGCCACCAGTGATTTTTCAGGGGAAGGCGGGGAGCTGTCTTTT. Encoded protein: CATSDFSGEGGELSF.

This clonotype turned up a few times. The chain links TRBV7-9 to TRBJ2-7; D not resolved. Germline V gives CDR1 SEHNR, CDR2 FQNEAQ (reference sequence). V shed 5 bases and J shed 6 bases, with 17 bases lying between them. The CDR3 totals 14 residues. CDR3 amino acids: CASSDENSFGEQYF. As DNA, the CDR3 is TGTGCCAGCAGCGATGAAAATTCTTTCGGCGAGCAGTACTTC.

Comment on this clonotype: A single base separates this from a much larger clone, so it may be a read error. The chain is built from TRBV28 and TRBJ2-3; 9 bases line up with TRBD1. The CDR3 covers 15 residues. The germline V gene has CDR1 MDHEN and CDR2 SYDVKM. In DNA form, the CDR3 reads TGTGCCAGCAGCCCCCGGACAGGGGCTTTGGATACGCGGTATTTT. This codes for CASSPRTGALDTRYF.

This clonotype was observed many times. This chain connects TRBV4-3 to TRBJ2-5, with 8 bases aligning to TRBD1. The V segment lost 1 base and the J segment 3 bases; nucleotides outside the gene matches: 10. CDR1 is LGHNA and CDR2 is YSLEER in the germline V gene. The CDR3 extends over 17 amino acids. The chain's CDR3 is CASSQARLDRGKETQYF. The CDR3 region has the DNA TGCGCCAGCAGCCAAGCTAGATTAGACAGGGGTAAAGAGACCCAGTACTTC.

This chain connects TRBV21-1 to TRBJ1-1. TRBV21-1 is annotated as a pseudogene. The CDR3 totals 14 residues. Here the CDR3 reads CASSKAPENTEAFF. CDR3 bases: TGTGCCAGCAGCAAAGCCCCAGAGAACACTGAAGCTTTCTTT.

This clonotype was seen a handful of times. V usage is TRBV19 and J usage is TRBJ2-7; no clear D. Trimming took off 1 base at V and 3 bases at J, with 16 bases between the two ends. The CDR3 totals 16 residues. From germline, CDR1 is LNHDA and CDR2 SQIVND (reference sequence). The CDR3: CASSIVLSRDIYEQYF. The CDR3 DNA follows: TGTGCCAGTAGTATAGTGCTTAGCCGCGATATCTACGAGCAGTACTTC.

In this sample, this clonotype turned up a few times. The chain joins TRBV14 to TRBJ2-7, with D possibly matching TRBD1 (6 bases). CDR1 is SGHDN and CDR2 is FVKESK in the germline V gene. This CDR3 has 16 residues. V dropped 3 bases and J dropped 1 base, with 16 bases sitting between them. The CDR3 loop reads CASSHRRGQGSYEQYF. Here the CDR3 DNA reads TGTGCCAGCAGCCATCGCAGGGGACAAGGTTCCTACGAGCAGTACTTC.

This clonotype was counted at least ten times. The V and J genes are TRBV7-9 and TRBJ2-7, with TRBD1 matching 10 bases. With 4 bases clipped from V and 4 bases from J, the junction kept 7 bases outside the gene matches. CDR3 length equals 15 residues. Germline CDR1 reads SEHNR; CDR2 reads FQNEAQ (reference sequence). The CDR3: CASSSRQGAGYEQYF. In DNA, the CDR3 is TGTGCCAGCAGCTCCAGACAGGGGGCTGGGTACGAGCAGTACTTC.

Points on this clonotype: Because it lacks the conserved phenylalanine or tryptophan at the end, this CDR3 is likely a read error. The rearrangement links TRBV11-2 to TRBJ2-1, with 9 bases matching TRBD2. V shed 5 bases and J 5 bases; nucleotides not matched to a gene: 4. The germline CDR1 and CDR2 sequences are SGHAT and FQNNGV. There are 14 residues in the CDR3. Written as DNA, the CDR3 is TGTGCCAGCAGCCGACTAGCGGCACACAATGAGCAGTTCCTC. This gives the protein CASSRLAAHNEQFL.

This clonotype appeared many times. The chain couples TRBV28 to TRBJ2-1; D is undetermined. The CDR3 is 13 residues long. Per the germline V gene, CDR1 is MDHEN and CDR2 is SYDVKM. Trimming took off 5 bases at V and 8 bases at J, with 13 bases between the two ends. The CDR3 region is CASSLVPGHEQFF. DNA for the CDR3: TGTGCCAGCAGTCTTGTTCCCGGTCATGAGCAGTTCTTC.

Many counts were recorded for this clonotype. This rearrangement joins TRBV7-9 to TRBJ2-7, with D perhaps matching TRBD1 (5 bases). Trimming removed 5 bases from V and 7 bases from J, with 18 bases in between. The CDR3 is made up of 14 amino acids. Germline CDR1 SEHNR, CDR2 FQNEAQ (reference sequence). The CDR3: CASSPSQGLGEQYF. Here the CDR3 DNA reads TGTGCCAGCAGCCCAAGCCAGGGTTTGGGTGAGCAGTACTTC.

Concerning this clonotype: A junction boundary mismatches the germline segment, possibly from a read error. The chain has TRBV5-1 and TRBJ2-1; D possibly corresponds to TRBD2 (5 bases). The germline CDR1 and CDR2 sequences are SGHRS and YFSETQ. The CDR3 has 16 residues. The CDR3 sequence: CASSWPLAGPDNERFF. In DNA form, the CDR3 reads TGCGCCAGCAGCTGGCCTCTGGCGGGTCCAGACAATGAGCGGTTCTTC.

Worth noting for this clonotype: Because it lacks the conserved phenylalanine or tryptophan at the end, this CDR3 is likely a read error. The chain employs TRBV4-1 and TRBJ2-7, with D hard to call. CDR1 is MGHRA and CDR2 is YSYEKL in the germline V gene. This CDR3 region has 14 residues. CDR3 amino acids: CASSQDSVSYEQYC. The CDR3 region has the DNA TGCGCCAGCAGTCAAGATTCAGTATCCTACGAGCAGTACTGC.

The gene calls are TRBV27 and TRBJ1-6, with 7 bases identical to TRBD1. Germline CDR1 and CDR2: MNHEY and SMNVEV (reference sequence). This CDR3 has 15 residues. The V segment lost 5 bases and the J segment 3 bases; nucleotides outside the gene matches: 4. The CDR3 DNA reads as TGTGCCAGCAGTCGCGGGACAGACTATAATTCACCCCTCCACTTT. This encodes CASSRGTDYNSPLHF.

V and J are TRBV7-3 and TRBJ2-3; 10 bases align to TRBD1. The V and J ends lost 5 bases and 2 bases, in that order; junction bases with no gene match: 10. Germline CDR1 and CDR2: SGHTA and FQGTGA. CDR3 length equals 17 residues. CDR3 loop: CASSPHTGTGVTDTQYF. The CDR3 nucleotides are TGTGCCAGCAGCCCTCACACCGGGACAGGGGTCACAGATACGCAGTATTTT. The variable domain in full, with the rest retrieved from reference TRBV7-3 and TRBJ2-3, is GAGVSQTPSNKVTEKGKYVELRCDPISGHTALYWYRQSLGQGPEFLIYFQGTGAADDSGLPNDRFFAVRPEGSVSTLKIQRTERGDSAVYLCASSPHTGTGVTDTQYFGPGTRLTVL.

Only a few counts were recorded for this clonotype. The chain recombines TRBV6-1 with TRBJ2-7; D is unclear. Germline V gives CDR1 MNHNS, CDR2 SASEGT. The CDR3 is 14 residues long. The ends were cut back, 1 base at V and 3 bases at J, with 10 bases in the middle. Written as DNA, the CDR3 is TGTGCCAGCAGTGAAGAGTGGGGAATCTACGAGCAGTACTTC. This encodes CASSEEWGIYEQYF.

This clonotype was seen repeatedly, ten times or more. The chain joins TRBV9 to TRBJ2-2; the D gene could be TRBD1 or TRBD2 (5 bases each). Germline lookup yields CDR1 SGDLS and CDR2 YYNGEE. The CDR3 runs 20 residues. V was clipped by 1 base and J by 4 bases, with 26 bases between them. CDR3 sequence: CASSVTRRGPAIGTTGELFF. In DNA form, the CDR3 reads TGTGCCAGCAGCGTAACCCGCCGCGGCCCAGCGATAGGGACCACCGGGGAGCTGTTTTTT. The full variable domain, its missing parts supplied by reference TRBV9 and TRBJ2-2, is DSGVTQTPKHLITATGQRVTLRCSPRSGDLSVYWYQQSLDQGLQFLIQYYNGEERAKGNILERFSAQQFPDLHSELNLSSLELGDSALYFCASSVTRRGPAIGTTGELFFGEGSRLTVL.

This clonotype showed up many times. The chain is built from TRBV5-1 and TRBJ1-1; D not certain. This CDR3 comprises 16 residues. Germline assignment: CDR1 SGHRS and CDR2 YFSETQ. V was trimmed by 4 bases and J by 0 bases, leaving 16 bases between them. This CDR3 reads CASSPPGEGMNTEAFF. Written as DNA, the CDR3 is TGCGCCAGCAGCCCCCCAGGAGAGGGCATGAACACTGAAGCTTTCTTT. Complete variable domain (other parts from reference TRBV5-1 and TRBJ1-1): KAGVTQTPRYLIKTRGQQVTLSCSPISGHRSVSWYQQTPGQGLQFLFEYFSETQRNKGNFPGRFSGRQFSNSRSEMNVSTLELGDSALYLCASSPPGEGMNTEAFFGQGTRLTVV.

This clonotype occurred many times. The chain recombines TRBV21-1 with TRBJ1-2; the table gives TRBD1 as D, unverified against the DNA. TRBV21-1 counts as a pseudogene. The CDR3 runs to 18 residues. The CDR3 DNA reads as TGTGCCAGCAGCACCCCCCAGGACAGGGGGCAAGCCGACTATGGCTACACCTTC. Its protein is CASSTPQDRGQADYGYTF.

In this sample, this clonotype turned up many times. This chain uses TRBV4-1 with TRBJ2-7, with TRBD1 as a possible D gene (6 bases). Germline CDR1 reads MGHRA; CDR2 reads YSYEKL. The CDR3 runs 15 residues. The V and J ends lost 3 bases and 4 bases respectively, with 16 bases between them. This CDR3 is CASSQTGFTSYEQYF. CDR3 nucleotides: TGCGCCAGCAGCCAGACAGGTTTTACGTCTTACGAGCAGTACTTC.

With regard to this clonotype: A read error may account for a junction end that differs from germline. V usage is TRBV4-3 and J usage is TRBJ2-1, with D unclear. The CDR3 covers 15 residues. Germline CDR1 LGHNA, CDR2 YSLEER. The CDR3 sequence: CASSQDRMNYSEQFF. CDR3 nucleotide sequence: TGCGCCAGCAGCCAAGACCGTATGAACTACAGTGAGCAGTTCTTC.

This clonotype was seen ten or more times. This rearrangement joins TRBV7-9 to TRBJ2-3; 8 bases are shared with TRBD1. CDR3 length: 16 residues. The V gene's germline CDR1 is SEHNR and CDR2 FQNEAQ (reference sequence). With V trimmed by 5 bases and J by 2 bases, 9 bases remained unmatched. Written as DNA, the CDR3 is TGTGCCAGCAGCCCGCGGACAGGGAAGCACACAGATACGCAGTATTTT. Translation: CASSPRTGKHTDTQYF. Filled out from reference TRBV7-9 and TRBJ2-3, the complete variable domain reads DTGVSQNPRHKITKRGQNVTFRCDPISEHNRLYWYRQTLGQGPEFLTYFQNEAQLEKSRLLSDRFSAERPKGSFSTLEIQRTEQGDSAMYLCASSPRTGKHTDTQYFGPGTRLTVL.

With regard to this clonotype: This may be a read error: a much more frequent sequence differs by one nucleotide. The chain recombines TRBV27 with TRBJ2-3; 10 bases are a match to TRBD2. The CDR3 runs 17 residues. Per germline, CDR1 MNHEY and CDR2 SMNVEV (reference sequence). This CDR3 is CTSSLGLWASGRYTQYF. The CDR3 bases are TGTACCAGCAGTTTAGGTTTATGGGCTAGCGGGAGATATACGCAGTATTTT.